This entry lists 14 T cell receptor beta chains sequenced from one sample in a study of molecular identifiers for immune sequencing clone quantification. TCRdb fed the PCR reads into MiXCR, producing one record per CDR3 protein. Here the sample spans about half a million distinct CDR3 sequences, around 25% being singletons. The specimen was naive CD8+ T cells from blood, with Jurkat cell RNA spiked in. Subset meaning: FACS-sorted CD8+CD4-CCR7+CD45RA+ naive T cells. The source of these receptors is a human donor in good health. Some libraries in this study had Jurkat cell RNA spiked in.

V and J are TRBV9 and TRBJ2-2; tentative D call: TRBD1 (6 bases). This CDR3 is 15 amino acids long. Germline values: CDR1 SGDLS, CDR2 YYNGEE. V lost 4 bases and J lost 3, with 13 bases in between. CDR3 protein: CASSYTPGDTGELFF. CDR3 coding DNA: TGTGCCAGCAGCTACACACCAGGGGACACCGGGGAGCTGTTTTTT.

The chain couples TRBV20-1 to TRBJ2-1, with 10 positions matching TRBD1. The germline V gene encodes CDR1 DFQATT and CDR2 SNEGSKA (reference sequence). The V gene end was trimmed by 0 bases and the J gene end by 4 bases; junction bases not matched to a gene: 3. The CDR3 sequence is 15 residues long. In nucleotides, the CDR3 is TGCAGTGCTAGAGAAGCGGGACAGGGGTACAATGAGCAGTTCTTC. Its protein is CSAREAGQGYNEQFF.

This clonotype came up a few times. CDR3 loop: CATSLSSSGYSNQPQHF. CDR3 nucleotides: TGTGCCACCTCCCTTTCGTCGAGTGGGTATAGCAATCAGCCCCAGCATTTT. The chain combines TRBV15 with TRBJ1-5; D ambiguous. Germline values: CDR1 LNHNV, CDR2 YYDKDF (reference sequence). The CDR3 is made up of 17 amino acids. V was clipped by 8 bases and J by 0 bases, with 20 bases between them.

This clonotype was recorded a few times. The chain carries TRBV24-1 and TRBJ2-1, with 7 bases matching TRBD2. Trimming removed 4 bases from V and 0 bases from J; junction bases left unmatched: 11. The CDR3 is made up of 18 amino acids. The germline CDR1 and CDR2 sequences are KGHDR and SFDVKD. Here the CDR3 reads CATSEQTSRRNSYNEQFF. CDR3 sequence (DNA): TGTGCCACCAGTGAACAGACTAGCCGCAGGAACTCCTACAATGAGCAGTTCTTC.

This clonotype came up a few times. The chain has TRBV4-3 and TRBJ2-1, with 14 positions matching TRBD2. CDR3 length: 17 amino acids. V shed 3 bases and J 2 bases; nucleotides not matched to a gene: 3. Germline CDR1 LGHNA, CDR2 YSLEER. The CDR3 spells CASSQETSGGAYNEQFF. The DNA for the CDR3 is TGCGCCAGCAGCCAGGAGACTAGCGGGGGGGCCTACAATGAGCAGTTCTTC.

This clonotype was counted between two and nine times. One base away lies a much larger clone, so this may be a sequencing read error. The V and J genes are TRBV4-1 and TRBJ2-7; D tentatively fits TRBD1 or TRBD2 (5 bases each). Germline loops: CDR1 MGHRA, CDR2 YSYEKL. The CDR3 consists of 15 residues. Trimming stripped 0 bases from V and 4 bases from J, with 13 bases between. CDR3 nucleotide sequence: TGCGCCAGCAGCCAAGACGGGGCTGTGCTGTACGAGCAGTACTTC. It specifies CASSQDGAVLYEQYF.

This clonotype has at least ten counts. J is TRBJ1-1 and V is TRBV7-9; perhaps TRBD1 as D (6 bases). The germline V gene has CDR1 SEHNR and CDR2 FQNEAQ (reference sequence). Trimming removed 3 bases at V and 4 bases at J, with 9 bases between. The CDR3 spans 13 residues. CDR3 bases: TGTGCCAGCAGCTTGGAAGGGGGCACTGAAGCTTTCTTT. It encodes CASSLEGGTEAFF.

To note about this clonotype: One base away lies a much larger clone, so this may be a sequencing read error. The rearrangement links TRBV28 to TRBJ2-5; D is uncertain. Germline V gives CDR1 MDHEN, CDR2 SYDVKM. This CDR3 region has 15 residues. The germline V and J ends were trimmed by 11 bases and 0 bases, with 19 bases remaining between them. As DNA, the CDR3 is TGTGCCGGCACCAGAAGTACGGGCTACCAAGAGACCCAGTACTTC. Amino acids: CAGTRSTGYQETQYF. The entire variable domain, with the rest obtained from reference TRBV28 and TRBJ2-5, is as follows: DVKVTQSSRYLVKRTGEKVFLECVQDMDHENMFWYRQDPGLGLRLIYFSYDVKMKEKGDIPEGYSVSREKKERFSLILESASTNQTSMYLCAGTRSTGYQETQYFGPGTRLLVL.

This chain connects TRBV29-1 to TRBJ2-1, with D tentatively TRBD2 (6 bases). Trimming removed 6 bases from V and 2 bases from J, with 11 bases in between. CDR1 and CDR2 (germline): SQVTM, ANQGSEA. The CDR3 length is 13 residues. The CDR3 loop is CSVRRGTYNEQFF. The CDR3 bases are TGCAGCGTGAGACGGGGGACCTACAATGAGCAGTTCTTC.

This clonotype was observed a few times. V and J are TRBV7-9 and TRBJ1-2; possible D gene TRBD1, 6 bases. The V gene's germline CDR1 is SEHNR and CDR2 FQNEAQ (reference sequence). The CDR3 is 14 amino acids. V shed 5 bases and J shed 7 bases, with 17 bases lying between them. CDR3 nucleotides: TGTGCCAGCAGCCCCCCCCATGGGGGCAGTGGCTACACCTTC. As protein: CASSPPHGGSGYTF.

Here the CDR3 reads CASSYPPSGGPTDTQYF. In DNA, the CDR3 is TGTGCCAGCAGTTACCCGCCTAGCGGGGGACCCACAGATACGCAGTATTTT. The chain couples TRBV6-5 to TRBJ2-3; 10 positions match TRBD2. Looked up from germline, CDR1 is MNHEY and CDR2 is SVGAGI. V shed 2 bases and J 2 bases; nucleotides not matched to a gene: 7. This CDR3 contains 17 residues.

This clonotype showed up many times. The rearrangement uses TRBV7-9 and TRBJ2-7; unclear D gene. CDR1 is SEHNR and CDR2 is FQNEAQ in the germline V gene (reference sequence). V lost 4 bases and J 0 bases, leaving 10 bases between the germline ends. The CDR3 runs 14 residues. The CDR3 loop is CASSSQSSSYEQYF. CDR3 bases: TGTGCCAGCAGCTCACAGTCGAGCTCCTACGAGCAGTACTTC.

This sequence joins TRBV12-3 or TRBV12-4 and TRBJ2-7, with 9 bases that match TRBD2. This CDR3 contains 16 residues. Trimming took 3 bases from V and 2 from J; bases not matched to a gene: 8. CDR3 region: CASSFAPAGGTYEQYF. Here the CDR3 DNA reads TGTGCCAGCAGTTTCGCCCCAGCGGGGGGCACCTACGAGCAGTACTTC.

In its sample, this clonotype was seen a few times. The chain recombines TRBV5-4 with TRBJ2-1, with 10 bases aligning to TRBD2. Germline CDR1 and CDR2: SGHNT and YYREEE (reference sequence). Losses at the gene ends were 0 bases for V and 9 bases for J; bases not matched to a gene: 3. This CDR3 spans 14 amino acids. The CDR3 DNA reads TGTGCCAGCAGCTTGGGGCTAGCGGGAGCTGAGCAGTTCTTC. This gives the protein CASSLGLAGAEQFF. Full variable domain (rest looked up from reference TRBV5-4 and TRBJ2-1): ETGVTQSPTHLIKTRGQQVTLRCSSQSGHNTVSWYQQALGQGPQFIFQYYREEENGRGNFPPRFSGLQFPNYSSELNVNALELDDSALYLCASSLGLAGAEQFFGPGTRLTVL.